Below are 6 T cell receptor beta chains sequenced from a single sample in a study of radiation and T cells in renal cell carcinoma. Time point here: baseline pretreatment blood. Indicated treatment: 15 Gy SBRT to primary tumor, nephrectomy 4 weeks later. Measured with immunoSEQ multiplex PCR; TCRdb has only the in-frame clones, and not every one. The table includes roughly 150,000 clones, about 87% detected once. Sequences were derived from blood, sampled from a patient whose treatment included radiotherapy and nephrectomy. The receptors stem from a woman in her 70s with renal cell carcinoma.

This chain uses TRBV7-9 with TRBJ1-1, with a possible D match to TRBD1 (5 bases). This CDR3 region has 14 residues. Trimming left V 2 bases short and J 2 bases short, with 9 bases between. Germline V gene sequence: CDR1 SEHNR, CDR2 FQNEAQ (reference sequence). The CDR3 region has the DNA TGTGCCAGCAGCTTAATCGGGGGTAACACTGAAGCTTTCTTT. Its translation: CASSLIGGNTEAFF.

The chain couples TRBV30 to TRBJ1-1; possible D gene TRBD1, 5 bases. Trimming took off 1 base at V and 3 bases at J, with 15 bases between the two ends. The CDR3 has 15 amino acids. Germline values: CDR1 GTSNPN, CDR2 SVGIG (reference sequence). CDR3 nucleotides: TGTGCCTGGAGTGGGGGTGGGGCGTGGGACACTGAAGCTTTCTTT. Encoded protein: CAWSGGGAWDTEAFF. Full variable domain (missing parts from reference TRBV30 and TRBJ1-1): SQTIHQWPATLVQPVGSPLSLECTVEGTSNPNLYWYRQAAGRGLQLLFYSVGIGQISSEVPQNLSASRPQDRQFILSSKKLLLSDSGFYLCAWSGGGAWDTEAFFGQGTRLTVV.

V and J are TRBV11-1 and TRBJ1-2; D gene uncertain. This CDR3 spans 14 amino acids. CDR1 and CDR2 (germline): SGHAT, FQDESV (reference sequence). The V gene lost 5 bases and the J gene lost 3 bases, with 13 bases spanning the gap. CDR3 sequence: CASSRTSADYGYTF. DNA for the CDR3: TGTGCCAGCAGCCGAACTTCCGCCGACTATGGCTACACCTTC.

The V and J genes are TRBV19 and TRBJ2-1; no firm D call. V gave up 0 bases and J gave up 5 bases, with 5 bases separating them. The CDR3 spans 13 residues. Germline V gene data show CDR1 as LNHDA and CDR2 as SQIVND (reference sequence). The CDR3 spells CASSIDRDNEQFF. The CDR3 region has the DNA TGTGCCAGTAGTATAGATCGGGACAATGAGCAGTTCTTC.

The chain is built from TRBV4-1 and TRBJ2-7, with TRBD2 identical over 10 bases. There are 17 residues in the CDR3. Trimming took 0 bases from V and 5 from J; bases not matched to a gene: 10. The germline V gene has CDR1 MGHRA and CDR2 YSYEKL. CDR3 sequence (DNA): TGCGCCAGCAGCCAAGATGGACTAGCGGCCGGGGAACACGAGCAGTACTTC. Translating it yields CASSQDGLAAGEHEQYF.

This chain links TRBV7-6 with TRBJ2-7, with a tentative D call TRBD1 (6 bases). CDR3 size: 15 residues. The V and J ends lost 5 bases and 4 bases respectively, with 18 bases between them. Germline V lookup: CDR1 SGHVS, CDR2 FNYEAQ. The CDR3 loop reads CASSRGRDTRYEQYF. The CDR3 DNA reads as TGTGCCAGCAGCCGAGGCCGGGACACCAGATACGAGCAGTACTTC.